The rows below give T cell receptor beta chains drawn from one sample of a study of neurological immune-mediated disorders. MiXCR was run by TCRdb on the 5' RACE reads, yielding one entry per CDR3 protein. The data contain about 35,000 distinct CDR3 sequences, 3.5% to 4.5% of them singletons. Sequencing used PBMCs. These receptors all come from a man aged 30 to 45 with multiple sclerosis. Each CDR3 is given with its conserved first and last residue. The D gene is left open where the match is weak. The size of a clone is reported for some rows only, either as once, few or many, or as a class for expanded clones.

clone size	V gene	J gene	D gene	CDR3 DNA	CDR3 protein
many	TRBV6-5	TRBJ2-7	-	TGTGCCAGCAGTTGGCTTATGGGATCCTACGAGCAGTACTTC	CASSWLMGSYEQYF
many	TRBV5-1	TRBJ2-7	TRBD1	TGCGCCAGCAGCTCGGGACAGGGGGCAAATTTCTACGAGCAGTACTTC	CASSSGQGANFYEQYF
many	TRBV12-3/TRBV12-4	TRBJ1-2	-	TGTGCCAGCAGTTTTTGGAGTGGCTACACCTTC	CASSFWSGYTF
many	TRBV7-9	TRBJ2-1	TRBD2	TGTGCCAGCAGTGGCGGGGGGTCCTACAATGAGCAGTTCTTC	CASSGGGSYNEQFF
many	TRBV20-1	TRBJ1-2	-	TGCAGTGTCAGCCCCCAGACAGCATATGGCTACACCTTC	CSVSPQTAYGYTF
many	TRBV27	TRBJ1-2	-	TGTGCCAGCAGTCAGCGTTTCGCCGCTAACTATGGCTACACCTTC	CASSQRFAANYGYTF
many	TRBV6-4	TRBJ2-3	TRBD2	TGTGCCAGCAGTGAGACTAGCGGAGCGACAGATACGCAGTATTTT	CASSETSGATDTQYF
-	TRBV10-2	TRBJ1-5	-	TGCGCCAGCAGTGATTCTGATAGCAATCAGCCCCAGCATTTT	CASSDSDSNQPQHF
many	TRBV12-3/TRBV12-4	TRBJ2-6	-	TGTGCCAGCAGTTTCCGCGATCCTGGGGCCAACGTCCTGACTTTC	CASSFRDPGANVLTF
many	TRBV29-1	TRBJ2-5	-	TGCAGCGGGGGCTCTTCCGAGTGGGAGACCCAGTACTTC	CSGGSSEWETQYF
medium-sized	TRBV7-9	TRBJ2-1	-	TGTGCCAGCAGCTTAGAAAAAGCGGGCAGGAATGAGCAGTTCTTC	CASSLEKAGRNEQFF
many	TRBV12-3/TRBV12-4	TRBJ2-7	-	TGTGCCAGCAGCGGGGCCGGCTACGAGCAGTACTTC	CASSGAGYEQYF
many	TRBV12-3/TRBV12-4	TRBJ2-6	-	TGTGCCAGCATTCTCTCTGGGGCCAACGTCCTGACTTTC	CASILSGANVLTF
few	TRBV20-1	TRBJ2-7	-	TGCAGTGCTACCGGGAACGCCTACGAGCAGTACTTC	CSATGNAYEQYF
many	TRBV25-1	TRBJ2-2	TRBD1	TGTGCCACCAAGGGGGCGAGGACCGGGGAGCTGTTTTTT	CATKGARTGELFF
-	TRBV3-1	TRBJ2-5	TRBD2	TGTGCCAGCAGCCAACAGCGGGGAGAGACCCAGTACTTC	CASSQQRGETQYF
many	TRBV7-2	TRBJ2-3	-	TGTGCCAGCAGCCCACTGCCTACAGATACGCAGTATTTT	CASSPLPTDTQYF
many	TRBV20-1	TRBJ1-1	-	TGCAGTGCTAGAGATTTTGCGAGGGTGAACACTGAAGCTTTCTTT	CSARDFARVNTEAFF